Sequencing of this T cell receptor (beta chain) was carried out in a study of blood T cell repertoires in COVID-19. The method was immunoSEQ multiplex PCR; TCRdb's version includes in-frame clones alone and lacks a portion of them. This sample has about 150,000 clones, with around 82% found just once. Seattle's enrolled individuals joined amid active infection and were then monitored longitudinally. The sample taken for sequencing was peripheral blood. This TCR was sampled from a man aged 55 to 69 with COVID-19, enrolled during active disease.

CDR3 region: CASSTTGGNEPQHF. Written as DNA, the CDR3 is TGTGCCAGCAGCACAACAGGGGGTAACGAGCCCCAGCATTTT. V and J are TRBV7-9 and TRBJ1-5; 8 positions match TRBD1. This CDR3 region has 14 residues. Germline assignment: CDR1 SEHNR and CDR2 FQNEAQ (reference sequence). The junction had 8 bases not matched to a gene; V was cut back by 5 bases and J by 8 bases. Together with reference TRBV7-9 and TRBJ1-5, the CDR3 gives the full variable domain: DTGVSQNPRHKITKRGQNVTFRCDPISEHNRLYWYRQTLGQGPEFLTYFQNEAQLEKSRLLSDRFSAERPKGSFSTLEIQRTEQGDSAMYLCASSTTGGNEPQHFGDGTRLSIL.